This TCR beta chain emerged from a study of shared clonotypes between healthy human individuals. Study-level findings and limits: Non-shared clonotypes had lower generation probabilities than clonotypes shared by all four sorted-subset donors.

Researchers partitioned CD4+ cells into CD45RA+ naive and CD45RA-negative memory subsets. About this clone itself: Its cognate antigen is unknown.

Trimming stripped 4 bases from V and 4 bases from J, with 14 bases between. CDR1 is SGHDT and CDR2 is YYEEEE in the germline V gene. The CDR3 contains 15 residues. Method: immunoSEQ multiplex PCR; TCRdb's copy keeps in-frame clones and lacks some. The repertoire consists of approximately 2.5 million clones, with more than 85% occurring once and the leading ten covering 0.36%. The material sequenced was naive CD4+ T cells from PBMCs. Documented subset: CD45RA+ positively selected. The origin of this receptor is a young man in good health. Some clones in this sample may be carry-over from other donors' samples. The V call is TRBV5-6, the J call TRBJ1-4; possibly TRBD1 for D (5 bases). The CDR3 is CASSLAGRNNEKLFF. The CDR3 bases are TGTGCCAGCAGCCTGGCGGGACGGAATAATGAAAAACTGTTTTTT.